This TCR beta chain was identified during a study of blood T cell repertoires in COVID-19 (dated by TCRdb to 2018 to 2020). Concerning the study at large: Samples covering the acute and convalescent phases of COVID-19 were provided by collaborators in the United States, Italy and Spain. The prospective study material was composed of cDNA or gDNA derived from T cells, B-cell-depleted T cells, or PBMCs. Subjects who had been exposed to COVID-19, were actively infected with it, or had recovered from it provided the deeply sampled blood TCRbeta repertoires that made up the dataset. The repertoires were released in a freely available public database intended as a resource for research on the immune response to SARS-CoV-2. Samples came from the ongoing ImmuneRACE study (first 160 participants) plus 1,254 subjects from 6 global collaborators. Nearly every sample came with metadata listing a de-identified subject ID, COVID-19 status, age in years and sex. HLA class I and class II types, where available, came from metadata supplied by the sample provider rather than from assay-based typing. Findings and caveats that apply to the study as a whole: Clinical and demographic metadata were provided uncurated, with the amount varying by source and participant.

Participants in the prospective study were enrolled through a virtual design, were aged roughly 18 to 100 years, and lived in roughly 24 United States geographic areas. In the prospective study, cohorts were assigned on the basis of participant-reported clinical history obtained from a screening survey and a study questionnaire. Recovered participants in ImmuneRACE Cohort 3 were defined as having two consecutive negative NP/OP PCR tests, clearance from a healthcare professional, or resolution of symptoms. Each participant in the prospective study had whole blood, serum and a nasopharyngeal or oropharyngeal swab collected by mobile phlebotomists. Participants in the prospective study had the option to provide additional blood draws and questionnaires over an approximately two-month period. Before DNA extraction, prospective study blood samples were shipped either frozen or at room temperature. The immunoSEQ Assay, a bias-controlled multiplex PCR, was used to amplify TCRbeta CDR3 regions from genomic DNA. As for the authors' bioinformatics: The number of nucleated cells in each sample was estimated from the amplification of reference gene primers within the assay. To quantify the absolute abundance of each unique TCRbeta CDR3 rearrangement, sequence reads were collapsed and filtered. Productive Simpson clonality was computed per sample as the square root of Simpson's diversity index over productive rearrangements. TCRdb carries this immuneACCESS record with in-frame sequences only. Its versions omit some clonotypes, under half of them owing to an unresolved V gene in the studies checked, with the rest unexplained. V and J calls and clone size come straight from that table; D and trimming were deduced from the DNA. Here the sample has under 150,000 clones; roughly 90% occur a single time. Around 2.3% of the sample belongs to the ten largest clones.

Worth noting for this clone: Its cognate antigen has yet to be identified. Qualities for individual bases were not recorded, and no much larger clone is one base off.

The sequence came from a woman between 45 and 65 years old who had recovered from COVID-19. Sequencing was carried out using PBMCs or T cells enriched from blood (not recorded which).

CDR3 region: CASSQAPGGNQPQHF. The sequenced DNA: TGCGCCAGCAGCCAAGCCCCCGGGGGCAATCAGCCCCAGCATTTT. Recombination connected TRBV4-1 to TRBJ1-5; no D gene can be assigned with confidence. At the junction V is shortened by 1 base and J by 2 bases, with 9 bases in between. Reading from cysteine to phenylalanine, the CDR3 counts 15 amino acids. Solely the CDR3 DNA is kept, with 45 bases framed from the first base. From the germline V gene, CDR1 is MGHRA and CDR2 is YSYEKL.